Following are 22 T cell receptor beta chains from one sample sequenced in a study of CD8 T cell repertoires and HIV-1 epitope variants. Using immunoSEQ multiplex PCR, the repertoire was profiled, and TCRdb retains in-frame clones only, with some absent. The sample records fewer than 6,500 clones, roughly 66% being singletons. No antigen is known for these receptors. The source material was cultured CD8+ T cells derived from PBMCs. The receptors were sampled from a male donor with HIV.

The rearrangement uses TRBV28 and TRBJ2-1; D is possibly TRBD1 (5 bases). The CDR3 has 12 amino acids. The ends were cut back, 4 bases at V and 9 bases at J, with 10 bases in the middle. Germline V CDR1 and CDR2: MDHEN, SYDVKM. The CDR3 DNA follows: TGTGCCAGCAGTTCGGCAGGGCGTGAGCAGTTCTTC. Protein: CASSSAGREQFF.

This clone has a handful of counts. V is TRBV6-4 and J is TRBJ1-5; D is perhaps TRBD1 (5 bases). Germline V gene sequence: CDR1 MRHNA, CDR2 SNTAGT. The CDR3 loop spans 14 amino acids. With 6 bases removed from V and 4 bases from J, the gap between germline ends came to 13 bases. CDR3 loop: CASRSVQENQPQHF. CDR3 sequence (DNA): TGTGCCAGCAGATCCGTACAGGAAAATCAGCCCCAGCATTTT.

CDR3 sequence (DNA): TGTGCCAGCAGCCCTTGGCAGGGACCTGACAATGAGCAGTTCTTC. Translation: CASSPWQGPDNEQFF. The chain uses TRBV7-2 and TRBJ2-1, with D perhaps given as TRBD1 or TRBD2 (5 bases each). V was cut by 5 bases and J by 5 bases, with 16 bases left in between. Looked up from germline, CDR1 is SGHTA and CDR2 is FQGNSA. The CDR3 has 15 amino acids.

V and J are TRBV13 and TRBJ2-7, with a weak D call TRBD2 (7 bases). CDR1 is PRHDT and CDR2 is FYEKMQ in the germline V gene (reference sequence). V was clipped by 7 bases and J by 4 bases, with 17 bases between them. The CDR3 loop spans 14 amino acids. CDR3 nucleotides: TGTGCCAGCATGAGGTGGGGGGGCACATACGAGCAGTACTTC. Translation gives CASMRWGGTYEQYF.

The chain couples TRBV27 to TRBJ2-3; possibly TRBD1 for D (6 bases). Deletions cut 2 bases from V and 4 bases from J, with 13 bases between. The germline V gene encodes CDR1 MNHEY and CDR2 SMNVEV (reference sequence). This CDR3 spans 15 amino acids. CDR3 DNA: TGTGCCAGCAGTTTAAGTAACAGGGTATCAGATACGCAGTATTTT. Translation: CASSLSNRVSDTQYF.

The rearrangement joins TRBV9 to TRBJ2-7, with D unresolved. Germline V CDR1 and CDR2: SGDLS, YYNGEE. CDR3 length equals 13 residues. V was clipped by 0 bases and J by 6 bases, with 10 bases between them. The CDR3 DNA sequence: TGTGCCAGCAGCGTAGATCCCCGCGGCGAGCAGTACTTC. Encoded protein: CASSVDPRGEQYF. The whole variable domain, filled in from reference TRBV9 and TRBJ2-7, reads DSGVTQTPKHLITATGQRVTLRCSPRSGDLSVYWYQQSLDQGLQFLIQYYNGEERAKGNILERFSAQQFPDLHSELNLSSLELGDSALYFCASSVDPRGEQYFGPGTRLTVT.

This clone appeared once. The CDR3 region is CASSQVLGLAETQYF. CDR3 in DNA: TGTGCCAGCAGCCAAGTTCTGGGACTAGCAGAGACCCAGTACTTC. This sequence joins TRBV4-2 and TRBJ2-5; 9 positions match TRBD2. CDR1 is LGHNA, CDR2 YNFKEQ, per germline. Trimming removed 1 base from V and 4 bases from J; junction bases left unmatched: 4. This CDR3 has 15 amino acids.

J is TRBJ2-3 and V is TRBV9; D perhaps matches TRBD2 (5 bases). The CDR3 is made up of 15 amino acids. The germline gives CDR1 SGDLS, CDR2 YYNGEE. V was cut by 2 bases and J by 0 bases, with 10 bases left in between. The CDR3 protein is CASSVGGPSTDTQYF. DNA for the CDR3: TGTGCCAGCAGCGTGGGCGGGCCTAGCACAGATACGCAGTATTTT.

The chain joins TRBV10-3 to TRBJ1-1; D uncertain. The CDR3 sequence is 15 residues long. Deletions cut 3 bases from V and 0 bases from J, with 11 bases between. Germline loops: CDR1 ENHRY, CDR2 SYGVKD. The CDR3 bases are TGTGCCATCAGTGAATCGGCGGCGATGAACACTGAAGCTTTCTTT. Protein sequence: CAISESAAMNTEAFF.

This sequence joins TRBV5-1 and TRBJ2-4; 7 positions match TRBD1. The CDR3 is 15 residues long. V lost 0 bases and J lost 5; bases outside the gene matches: 5. Germline lookup yields CDR1 SGHRS and CDR2 YFSETQ. CDR3 in amino acids: CASSLGRGRENIQYF. For the CDR3, the DNA is TGCGCCAGCAGCTTGGGAAGGGGGCGGGAAAACATTCAGTACTTC.

The V call is TRBV7-6, the J call TRBJ2-3; TRBD2 matches at 12 bases. V lost 5 bases, J lost 5 bases, and 8 bases stayed unmatched. CDR3 length equals 16 residues. Germline V gene sequence: CDR1 SGHVS, CDR2 FNYEAQ. CDR3 region: CASSPLAGGPVDTQYF. The CDR3 DNA reads as TGTGCCAGCAGCCCTCTAGCGGGAGGGCCGGTAGATACGCAGTATTTT.

This clone was detected only a few times. The CDR3 protein is CASSLTYEQYF. CDR3 sequence (DNA): TGTGCCAGCAGCTTAACGTACGAGCAGTACTTC. The chain is built from TRBV7-9 and TRBJ2-7, with D unclear. Trimming stripped 2 bases from V and 4 bases from J, with 3 bases between. Germline V gene lookup returns CDR1 SEHNR and CDR2 FQNEAQ (reference sequence). The CDR3 is made up of 11 amino acids.

This clone was detected only once. The V gene is TRBV11-2, the J gene TRBJ2-5; D is perhaps TRBD2 (5 bases). This CDR3 is built from 16 residues. The V gene lost 3 bases and the J gene lost 1 base, with 15 bases spanning the gap. Germline V gene data show CDR1 as SGHAT and CDR2 as FQNNGV. CDR3 sequence reads: CASSFGSGMGQETQYF. CDR3 DNA sequence: TGTGCCAGCAGCTTTGGAAGCGGAATGGGCCAAGAGACCCAGTACTTC.

This clone has only a few counts. The chain recombines TRBV7-2 with TRBJ2-1, with 7 bases that match TRBD2. Germline V gene data show CDR1 as SGHTA and CDR2 as FQGNSA. The CDR3 extends over 14 amino acids. J was trimmed by 1 base and V by 5 bases; bases with no gene match: 2. The DNA for the CDR3 is TGTGCCAGCAGCCTTAGCGGGTCCTACAATGAGCAGTTCTTC. This sequence encodes CASSLSGSYNEQFF.

This chain links TRBV29-1 with TRBJ1-1; D perhaps matches TRBD1 (5 bases). Germline V gene sequence: CDR1 SQVTM, CDR2 ANQGSEA. This CDR3 is 14 amino acids long. V gave up 7 bases and J gave up 0 bases, with 15 bases separating them. CDR3 region: CSASLTDMNTEAFF. In DNA form, the CDR3 reads TGCAGCGCATCCCTGACAGATATGAACACTGAAGCTTTCTTT.

This clone was found a few times. The gene calls are TRBV7-6 and TRBJ1-1; no clear D gene. V was clipped by 5 bases and J by 5 bases, with 9 bases between them. The CDR3 totals 12 residues. Germline loops: CDR1 SGHVS, CDR2 FNYEAQ. The CDR3 reads CASSSAGTEAFF. CDR3 bases: TGTGCCAGCAGCAGCGCCGGGACTGAAGCTTTCTTT.

This clone was seen a few times. This chain links TRBV7-9 with TRBJ1-5; TRBD1 is a possible D gene (6 bases). From germline, CDR1 is SEHNR and CDR2 FQNEAQ (reference sequence). This CDR3 is 15 amino acids long. Trimming stripped 5 bases from V and 6 bases from J, with 17 bases between. The CDR3 nucleotides are TGTGCCAGCAGCCATGAGGGACACGGGGGTCAGCCCCAGCATTTT. Translation: CASSHEGHGGQPQHF.

The chain links TRBV5-6 to TRBJ2-6; D uncertain. This CDR3 contains 14 residues. Germline V gene sequence: CDR1 SGHDT, CDR2 YYEEEE. Trimming took off 4 bases at V and 2 bases at J, with 7 bases between the two ends. As DNA, the CDR3 is TGTGCCAGCAGCCCGAAACCTGGGGCCAACGTCCTGACTTTC. Translated: CASSPKPGANVLTF.

The genes are TRBV5-6 and TRBJ2-3; the D is unclear. The CDR3 has 16 residues. The V and J ends lost 2 bases and 6 bases respectively, with 19 bases between them. The germline gives CDR1 SGHDT, CDR2 YYEEEE. The chain's CDR3 is CASSLLDRSPRDTQYF. The CDR3 DNA reads as TGTGCCAGCAGCTTACTGGACCGCTCTCCCCGGGATACGCAGTATTTT.

The rearrangement uses TRBV30 and TRBJ1-2; D unclear. Trimming removed 0 bases at V and 2 bases at J, with 7 bases between. The CDR3 consists of 13 residues. Germline values: CDR1 GTSNPN, CDR2 SVGIG (reference sequence). CDR3 amino acids: CAWSVLGNYGYTF. The DNA of the CDR3 is TGTGCCTGGAGTGTTTTAGGAAACTATGGCTACACCTTC.

The J gene is TRBJ2-3, the V gene TRBV5-6; D is perhaps TRBD2 (5 bases). V was shortened by 3 bases and J by 4 bases, with 6 bases between the two germline ends. This CDR3 spans 12 amino acids. Germline-derived CDR1 and CDR2 are SGHDT and YYEEEE. CDR3 sequence (DNA): TGTGCCAGCAGCTGGACTTCAGATACGCAGTATTTT. This encodes CASSWTSDTQYF.

CDR3 amino acids: CASSETSGSLYEQFF. CDR3 DNA: TGTGCCAGCAGTGAGACTAGCGGGTCCCTATATGAGCAGTTCTTC. The chain joins TRBV7-9 to TRBJ2-1, with 10 bases fitting TRBD2. Germline CDR1 and CDR2: SEHNR and FQNEAQ (reference sequence). This CDR3 comprises 15 residues. Losses at the gene ends were 6 bases for V and 8 bases for J; bases not matched to a gene: 10. The full variable domain, completed using reference TRBV7-9 and TRBJ2-1, is DTGVSQNPRHKITKRGQNVTFRCDPISEHNRLYWYRQTLGQGPEFLTYFQNEAQLEKSRLLSDRFSAERPKGSFSTLEIQRTEQGDSAMYLCASSETSGSLYEQFFGPGTRLTVL.